Presented here are 25 T cell receptor beta chains from one specimen sequenced in a study of cytomegalovirus exposure and HLA in healthy donors (dated by TCRdb to the late 2010s). The library was generated by the immunoSEQ multiplex PCR assay. For the multiplex PCR, a mixture combining 60 forward primers for TCR Vbeta segments and 13 reverse primers for TCR Jbeta segments was used. Held by TCRdb, this immuneACCESS table contains in-frame sequences only and omits some clones. Under half of the omission traces to an unresolved V gene where checked; the cause of the rest is unknown. This sample has 110,000 or so clones in its table, and approximately 69% of those were observed once. Clones ranked in the top ten supply roughly 4.2% of the sample. Source material: PBMCs. These receptors were taken from a middle-aged woman in good health and CMV-seropositive.

The rearrangement uses TRBV9 and TRBJ1-5; D remains ambiguous. Germline V gene lookup returns CDR1 SGDLS and CDR2 YYNGEE. CDR3 length: 15 residues. V was clipped by 3 bases and J by 4 bases, with 14 bases between them. CDR3 in DNA: TGTGCCAGCAGCGCCGAGGCAGGCGGGAATCAGCCCCAGCATTTT. Its translation: CASSAEAGGNQPQHF. Full variable domain (rest looked up from reference TRBV9 and TRBJ1-5): DSGVTQTPKHLITATGQRVTLRCSPRSGDLSVYWYQQSLDQGLQFLIQYYNGEERAKGNILERFSAQQFPDLHSELNLSSLELGDSALYFCASSAEAGGNQPQHFGDGTRLSIL.

Only a few counts were recorded for this clone. The rearrangement uses TRBV5-8 and TRBJ1-1; no clear D. The CDR3 covers 13 residues. V gave up 7 bases and J gave up 2 bases, with 12 bases separating them. Germline V gives CDR1 SGHTS, CDR2 YDEGEE. Here the CDR3 DNA reads TGTGCCAGCCGCCCGTGGGCTAACACTGAAGCTTTCTTT. It encodes CASRPWANTEAFF. The full variable domain, in which reference TRBV5-8 and TRBJ1-1 provide the parts outside the CDR3, is EAGVTQSPTHLIKTRGQQATLRCSPISGHTSVYWYQQALGLGLQFLLWYDEGEERNRGNFPPRFSGRQFPNYSSELNVNALELEDSALYLCASRPWANTEAFFGQGTRLTVV.

A few counts support this clone. V gene TRBV11-3 combines with J gene TRBJ2-3, with TRBD2 matching over 7 bases. Germline trimming cut 5 bases from V and 0 bases from J; bases unmatched to any gene: 14. The germline CDR1 and CDR2 sequences are SGHNT and YENEEA. The CDR3 has 18 residues. CDR3 in DNA: TGTGCCAGCAGCCCGGGTAGGGGCAGCGGGGCTAGCACAGATACGCAGTATTTT. As protein: CASSPGRGSGASTDTQYF.

This clone was seen more than once but under ten times. The V gene is TRBV5-4, the J gene TRBJ1-3; no definite D call. V was clipped by 0 bases and J by 1 base, with 8 bases between them. In germline, CDR1 is SGHNT, CDR2 YYREEE (reference sequence). The CDR3 is 15 amino acids. The CDR3 protein is CASSLGAGSGNTIYF. The CDR3 bases are TGTGCCAGCAGCTTGGGTGCCGGGTCTGGAAACACCATATATTTT. Full variable domain (remainder filled in from reference TRBV5-4 and TRBJ1-3): ETGVTQSPTHLIKTRGQQVTLRCSSQSGHNTVSWYQQALGQGPQFIFQYYREEENGRGNFPPRFSGLQFPNYSSELNVNALELDDSALYLCASSLGAGSGNTIYFGEGSWLTVV.

The chain recombines TRBV7-3 with TRBJ1-6; 8 nucleotides line up with TRBD1. Germline loops: CDR1 SGHTA, CDR2 FQGTGA. Unmatched junction bases numbered 3, after V lost 5 bases and J lost 9 bases. The CDR3 covers 13 residues. The CDR3 spells CASSNDRGSPLHF. CDR3 nucleotides: TGTGCCAGCAGCAACGACAGGGGTTCACCCCTCCACTTT.

The rearrangement links TRBV7-2 to TRBJ2-2; 10 positions match TRBD2. Trimming removed 6 bases from V and 4 bases from J; junction bases left unmatched: 2. This CDR3 is 14 amino acids long. The V gene's germline CDR1 is SGHTA and CDR2 FQGNSA. This CDR3 reads CASRSGRVTGELFF. For the CDR3, the DNA is TGTGCCAGCAGGAGCGGGAGGGTCACCGGGGAGCTGTTTTTT.

V usage is TRBV5-1 and J usage is TRBJ2-7; maybe TRBD1 (5 bases). CDR1 SGHRS and CDR2 YFSETQ come from the germline V gene. The CDR3 length is 14 residues. The V end lost 0 bases, the J end lost 4 bases, and 11 bases lay between the germline ends. The CDR3 is CASSLVGAGYEQYF. The DNA of the CDR3 is TGCGCCAGCAGCTTGGTAGGGGCAGGGTACGAGCAGTACTTC.

The gene calls are TRBV5-6 and TRBJ2-7; D not resolved. CDR1 is SGHDT, CDR2 YYEEEE, per germline. This CDR3 comprises 15 residues. V lost 0 bases to trimming and J lost 3 bases, with 13 bases between them. DNA for the CDR3: TGTGCCAGCAGCTTGGAAGGAACAGAGTACTACGAGCAGTACTTC. Residues: CASSLEGTEYYEQYF.

Of note for this clone: At one end, the junction sequence differs from germline, possibly due to a read error. V gene TRBV27 combines with J gene TRBJ1-2, with D possibly being TRBD1 (6 bases). The CDR3 covers 14 residues. CDR1 is MNHEY, CDR2 SMNVEV, per germline (reference sequence). The CDR3, as DNA: TGTGCCAGCAGCTCGTCCGGGGGGCTCTATGGCTGCACCTTC. Translation: CASSSSGGLYGCTF.

The chain links TRBV5-1 to TRBJ2-5; TRBD1 might be the D (8 bases). The J call may be faulty, since TRBJ2-7 better matches the DNA end. Germline V lookup: CDR1 SGHRS, CDR2 YFSETQ. The CDR3 runs 15 residues. The CDR3 nucleotides are TGCGCCAGCAGCCAGGGAACAGGGGGAGGGTACGAGCAGTACTTC. Protein product: CASSQGTGGGYEQYF.

The count of this clone is one. V usage is TRBV27 and J usage is TRBJ2-1, with 10 bases lining up with TRBD2. Losses at the gene ends were 6 bases for V and 6 bases for J; bases not matched to a gene: 5. The CDR3 sequence is 14 residues long. Germline values: CDR1 MNHEY, CDR2 SMNVEV (reference sequence). CDR3 in DNA: TGTGCCAGCAGGAGCGGGGGGGCCCTCAATGAGCAGTTCTTC. Amino acids: CASRSGGALNEQFF.

V gene TRBV4-3 combines with J gene TRBJ2-7; D not certain. V shed 0 bases and J shed 0 bases, with 6 bases lying between them. Per germline, CDR1 LGHNA and CDR2 YSLEER. The CDR3 sequence is 14 residues long. The CDR3 bases are TGCGCCAGCAGCCAAGACCCCCGCTCCTACGAGCAGTACTTC. Its translation is CASSQDPRSYEQYF.

The chain combines TRBV27 with TRBJ2-1; weak D call: TRBD2 (6 bases). The germline CDR1 and CDR2 sequences are MNHEY and SMNVEV (reference sequence). V gave up 4 bases and J gave up 2 bases, with 12 bases separating them. CDR3 length: 15 residues. The CDR3 region has the DNA TGTGCCAGCAGTTGGAGGGGCCAAACCTACAATGAGCAGTTCTTC. Protein sequence: CASSWRGQTYNEQFF.

The rearrangement joins TRBV5-6 to TRBJ2-1; D might be TRBD2 (6 bases). Trimming pared 4 bases from V and 9 bases from J, leaving 20 bases between. This CDR3 has 15 amino acids. Germline CDR1 is SGHDT and CDR2 is YYEEEE. CDR3 protein: CASSGVWTLSGEQFF. The CDR3 region has the DNA TGTGCCAGCAGCGGCGTTTGGACTCTTAGCGGTGAGCAGTTCTTC.

This clone appeared once. V usage is TRBV6-1 and J usage is TRBJ2-7; 7 bases line up with TRBD1. Per the germline V gene, CDR1 is MNHNS and CDR2 is SASEGT. V shed 5 bases, J shed 0 bases, and the junction held 7 bases outside the gene matches. This CDR3 contains 15 residues. The CDR3, as DNA: TGTGCCAGCAGTAAAACAGGGGAACGCTCCTACGAGCAGTACTTC. Amino acid sequence: CASSKTGERSYEQYF.

Worth noting for this clone: Other DNA sequences in this specimen translate into the identical CDR3. CDR3 residues: CAWSATGGQPQHF. The DNA of the CDR3 is TGTGCCTGGAGTGCGACCGGGGGGCAGCCCCAGCATTTT. V and J are TRBV30 and TRBJ1-5, with D possibly being TRBD1 (5 bases). CDR1 and CDR2 from the germline V gene are GTSNPN and SVGIG (reference sequence). The CDR3 consists of 13 residues. The germline V and J ends were trimmed by 1 base and 7 bases, with 11 bases remaining between them. Full variable domain (remainder filled in from reference TRBV30 and TRBJ1-5): SQTIHQWPATLVQPVGSPLSLECTVEGTSNPNLYWYRQAAGRGLQLLFYSVGIGQISSEVPQNLSASRPQDRQFILSSKKLLLSDSGFYLCAWSATGGQPQHFGDGTRLSIL.

There are a few counts of this clone. The J gene is TRBJ1-1, the V gene TRBV7-9; D unresolved. Trimming took off 5 bases at V and 2 bases at J, with 15 bases between the two ends. This CDR3 has 15 amino acids. Germline V gene lookup returns CDR1 SEHNR and CDR2 FQNEAQ (reference sequence). The CDR3 protein is CASSPRSGGNTEAFF. CDR3 DNA sequence: TGTGCCAGCAGCCCGCGTAGCGGAGGTAACACTGAAGCTTTCTTT. The whole variable domain, filled in from reference TRBV7-9 and TRBJ1-1, reads DTGVSQNPRHKITKRGQNVTFRCDPISEHNRLYWYRQTLGQGPEFLTYFQNEAQLEKSRLLSDRFSAERPKGSFSTLEIQRTEQGDSAMYLCASSPRSGGNTEAFFGQGTRLTVV.

The genes are TRBV10-3 and TRBJ2-3; 7 bases are shared with TRBD2. CDR1 and CDR2 from the germline V gene are ENHRY and SYGVKD. This CDR3 is 13 amino acids long. V shed 9 bases and J 8 bases; nucleotides not matched to a gene: 11. CDR3 residues: CAIASGDHGTQYF. The CDR3 DNA reads as TGTGCCATAGCCAGCGGGGATCATGGTACGCAGTATTTT.

This clone was detected only a few times. This chain links TRBV27 with TRBJ2-1; TRBD2 agrees at 9 bases. This CDR3 comprises 14 residues. Looked up from germline, CDR1 is MNHEY and CDR2 is SMNVEV (reference sequence). V shed 7 bases, J shed 6 bases, and the junction held 7 bases outside the gene matches. The CDR3 nucleotides are TGTGCCAGCAAATTGCGGGAGGGCCTCAATGAGCAGTTCTTC. This encodes CASKLREGLNEQFF.

This rearrangement joins TRBV10-3 to TRBJ1-5, with no clear D. V lost 2 bases, J lost 0 bases, and 11 bases lay in between. CDR3 length: 16 residues. Germline V gene data show CDR1 as ENHRY and CDR2 as SYGVKD. The CDR3 DNA reads TGTGCCATCAGTGAGAGGGCGGGAACTAGCAATCAGCCCCAGCATTTT. Translated, it gives CAISERAGTSNQPQHF.

The rearrangement links TRBV2 to TRBJ2-3; D possibly corresponds to TRBD1 (5 bases). This CDR3 has 12 residues. The germline V gene encodes CDR1 SNHLY and CDR2 FYNNEI. Trimming removed 6 bases from V and 4 bases from J, with 8 bases in between. The CDR3: CASRGLPDTQYF. Written as DNA, the CDR3 is TGTGCCAGCAGGGGGCTTCCAGATACGCAGTATTTT.

The rearrangement joins TRBV27 to TRBJ1-3, with D uncertain. The V and J ends lost 9 bases and 0 bases respectively, with 15 bases between them. This CDR3 region has 15 residues. Germline CDR1 is MNHEY and CDR2 is SMNVEV (reference sequence). DNA of the CDR3: TGTGCCAGGCAAGAGGAGATCCTCTCTGGAAACACCATATATTTT. It codes for CARQEEILSGNTIYF.

This rearrangement joins TRBV13 to TRBJ1-4, with a tentative D call TRBD1 (5 bases). V dropped 0 bases and J dropped 10 bases, with 12 bases sitting between them. This CDR3 has 14 residues. In germline, CDR1 is PRHDT, CDR2 FYEKMQ (reference sequence). CDR3 sequence: CASSLGGARGKLFF. DNA of the CDR3: TGTGCCAGCAGCTTAGGAGGGGCGCGTGGAAAACTGTTTTTT.

This clone was found a few times. This chain links TRBV7-9 with TRBJ2-7; 7 bases align to TRBD1. The CDR3 loop spans 13 amino acids. Germline V gives CDR1 SEHNR, CDR2 FQNEAQ (reference sequence). J lost 4 bases, V lost 4 bases, and 4 bases had no gene match. The CDR3 DNA follows: TGTGCCAGCAGCTCGGACAGGCGGTACGAGCAGTACTTC. Translated: CASSSDRRYEQYF.

J is TRBJ2-1 and V is TRBV11-3, with 8 bases that match TRBD1. The CDR3 spans 15 residues. J was trimmed by 7 bases and V by 1 base; bases with no gene match: 6. From germline, CDR1 is SGHNT and CDR2 YENEEA. CDR3 region: CASSLARQGKNEQFF. The CDR3 DNA reads as TGTGCCAGCAGCTTAGCCCGACAGGGGAAGAATGAGCAGTTCTTC.